These 21 T cell receptor beta chains came from one sample sequenced in a study of metastatic and nonmetastatic thyroid tumors. Each patient went into thyroid surgery without having received any treatment. TCRdb re-clonotyped the PCR reads through MiXCR. The sample lists over 50,000 clones; roughly 30% were seen once. Sequenced: blood. Receptors were obtained from a female donor with papillary thyroid cancer or a benign thyroid nodule (not recorded which). Some clones in this sample may be carry-over from other donors' samples.

The chain recombines TRBV20-1 with TRBJ2-1; 12 bases line up with TRBD2. The length of the CDR3 is 14 residues. Germline V lookup: CDR1 DFQATT, CDR2 SNEGSKA (reference sequence). V gave up 3 bases and J gave up 5 bases; unmatched junction bases: 2. The CDR3 loop is CSARGLAGDNEQFF. The CDR3 nucleotides are TGCAGTGCTAGGGGACTAGCGGGCGACAATGAGCAGTTCTTC.

This clone was recorded many times. The chain carries TRBV6-1 and TRBJ1-5; TRBD1 aligns across 8 bases. J gave up 5 bases and V 6 bases, and 3 bases lay outside the gene matches. CDR3 length: 13 amino acids. CDR1 is MNHNS and CDR2 is SASEGT in the germline V gene. Here the CDR3 DNA reads TGTGCCAGCAGGGGGACAGGATATCAGCCCCAGCATTTT. Encoded protein: CASRGTGYQPQHF.

The V call is TRBV10-3, the J call TRBJ2-2, with 8 bases aligning to TRBD2. The CDR3 is 13 residues long. With V trimmed by 8 bases and J by 6 bases, 5 bases remained unmatched. Germline V gene sequence: CDR1 ENHRY, CDR2 SYGVKD. The CDR3 is CAIFSGEPGELFF. As DNA, the CDR3 is TGTGCCATCTTTAGCGGGGAGCCCGGGGAGCTGTTTTTT.

V and J are TRBV19 and TRBJ1-2, with D hard to call. Between the trimmed V and J ends, which lost 7 bases and 1 base, there was a span of 13 bases. Germline CDR1 is LNHDA and CDR2 is SQIVND (reference sequence). The CDR3 sequence is 14 residues long. CDR3 nucleotides: TGTGCCAGTATGGACCAAGGGAATAACTATGGCTACACCTTC. Translation: CASMDQGNNYGYTF.

The chain's CDR3 is CASSQGGQGANQPQHF. Written as DNA, the CDR3 is TGTGCCAGCAGCCAAGGGGGTCAGGGGGCAAATCAGCCCCAGCATTTT. This chain connects TRBV4-2 to TRBJ1-5, with TRBD1 matching 8 bases. This CDR3 is 16 amino acids long. Germline V gene data show CDR1 as LGHNA and CDR2 as YNFKEQ. V shed 1 base, J shed 4 bases, and the junction held 6 bases outside the gene matches.

The chain couples TRBV5-1 to TRBJ1-3; 8 bases match TRBD1. CDR3 length equals 16 residues. Unmatched junction bases numbered 4, after V lost 2 bases and J lost 0 bases. The germline V gene has CDR1 SGHRS and CDR2 YFSETQ. CDR3 in amino acids: CASSFGTGLSGNTIYF. The CDR3, as DNA: TGCGCCAGCAGCTTTGGGACAGGCCTCTCTGGAAACACCATATATTTT.

In its sample, this clone was seen many times. The chain has TRBV18 and TRBJ1-1; D unresolved. Between the trimmed V and J ends, which lost 4 bases and 6 bases, there was a span of 12 bases. The CDR3 runs 13 residues. CDR1 and CDR2 (germline): KGHSH, LQKENI. The CDR3, as DNA: TGTGCCAGCTCACAGACCTCAGGCTCTGAAGCTTTCTTT. This codes for CASSQTSGSEAFF.

The chain is built from TRBV5-1 and TRBJ1-4; 7 bases fit TRBD1. Germline CDR1 reads SGHRS; CDR2 reads YFSETQ. CDR3 length: 15 residues. V was clipped by 4 bases and J by 9 bases; unmatched bases: 12. Written as DNA, the CDR3 is TGCGCCAGCAGCGTACGAATCGGACAGGAGCAAAAACTGTTTTTT. It specifies CASSVRIGQEQKLFF.

This clone appeared many times. CDR3 coding DNA: TGTGCCAGCACTCCGAGGGGGGACAAGCCCTCTAACTATGGCTACACCTTC. It is translated as CASTPRGDKPSNYGYTF. The chain joins TRBV9 to TRBJ1-2, with D perhaps matching TRBD1 (6 bases). Germline-derived CDR1 and CDR2 are SGDLS and YYNGEE. With 6 bases removed from V and 0 bases from J, the gap between germline ends came to 21 bases. The CDR3 loop spans 17 amino acids.

This clone was counted between two and nine times. This rearrangement joins TRBV6-1 to TRBJ1-5; unclear D gene. The CDR3 runs 15 residues. In germline, CDR1 is MNHNS, CDR2 SASEGT. V lost 1 base to trimming and J lost 5 bases, with 12 bases between them. CDR3 sequence: CASSEVLLRDQPQHF. The CDR3 DNA reads as TGTGCCAGCAGTGAAGTCTTGCTAAGGGATCAGCCCCAGCATTTT.

This chain uses TRBV12-3 or TRBV12-4 with TRBJ2-3; D not resolved. The V end lost 4 bases, the J end lost 6 bases, and 14 bases lay between the germline ends. CDR3 length equals 14 residues. CDR3 in amino acids: CASSSGGSSDTQYF. The CDR3 coding sequence is TGTGCCAGCAGTTCAGGTGGTTCGTCTGATACGCAGTATTTT.

The rearrangement joins TRBV28 to TRBJ1-1; 10 bases are a match to TRBD1. Germline V CDR1 and CDR2: MDHEN, SYDVKM. With 6 bases clipped from V and 5 bases from J, the junction kept 6 bases outside the gene matches. This CDR3 comprises 14 residues. The CDR3 protein is CASSPGTGVTEAFF. The CDR3 bases are TGTGCCAGCAGCCCCGGGACAGGGGTTACTGAAGCTTTCTTT. Filled out from reference TRBV28 and TRBJ1-1, the complete variable domain reads DVKVTQSSRYLVKRTGEKVFLECVQDMDHENMFWYRQDPGLGLRLIYFSYDVKMKEKGDIPEGYSVSREKKERFSLILESASTNQTSMYLCASSPGTGVTEAFFGQGTRLTVV.

This clone was picked up a small number of times. This sample includes further DNA sequences coding for the same CDR3. The chain carries TRBV19 and TRBJ1-5; unclear D gene. The V gene's germline CDR1 is LNHDA and CDR2 SQIVND (reference sequence). V shed 3 bases and J shed 2 bases, with 8 bases lying between them. The CDR3 is 14 amino acids. The CDR3 bases are TGTGCCAGTAGTATCGACGGCCGCAATCAGCCCCAGCATTTT. Encoded protein: CASSIDGRNQPQHF.

The chain carries TRBV6-5 and TRBJ1-6; D gene unclear. Trimming cost V 2 bases and J 0 bases, with 8 bases left between them. The CDR3 runs 16 residues. Germline CDR1 and CDR2: MNHEY and SVGAGI. The CDR3 protein is CASSYHTSSYNSPLHF. CDR3 sequence (DNA): TGTGCCAGCAGTTACCACACGAGCTCCTATAATTCACCCCTCCACTTT.

The rearrangement uses TRBV19 and TRBJ2-6; a weak D match, TRBD1 (6 bases). Germline CDR1 and CDR2: LNHDA and SQIVND (reference sequence). Trimming took 7 bases from V and 1 from J, leaving 14 bases between them. The CDR3 is 16 residues long. DNA of the CDR3: TGTGCCAGTACTGACCTACAGGGATCTGGGGCCAACGTCCTGACTTTC. It encodes CASTDLQGSGANVLTF.

The chain joins TRBV7-2 to TRBJ2-1; unclear D gene. Germline V gene sequence: CDR1 SGHTA, CDR2 FQGNSA. The CDR3 extends over 15 amino acids. V shed 5 bases and J shed 5 bases, with 16 bases lying between them. The CDR3 here is CASSPYLASDNEQFF. Here the CDR3 DNA reads TGTGCCAGCAGCCCTTATTTAGCCTCAGACAATGAGCAGTTCTTC. Full variable domain (missing parts from reference TRBV7-2 and TRBJ2-1): GAGVSQSPSNKVTEKGKDVELRCDPISGHTALYWYRQSLGQGLEFLIYFQGNSAPDKSGLPSDRFSAERTGGSVSTLTIQRTQQEDSAVYLCASSPYLASDNEQFFGPGTRLTVL.

This clone was counted between two and nine times. The V and J genes are TRBV28 and TRBJ1-5; D remains ambiguous. The germline CDR1 and CDR2 sequences are MDHEN and SYDVKM. The CDR3 consists of 15 residues. V was clipped by 6 bases and J by 4 bases, with 16 bases between them. DNA for the CDR3: TGTGCCAGCAGGCCGCGGGGATCGGGGAATCAGCCCCAGCATTTT. As protein: CASRPRGSGNQPQHF.

V is TRBV10-2 and J is TRBJ2-7; TRBD2 matches at 7 bases. J was trimmed by 7 bases and V by 6 bases; bases with no gene match: 12. Germline loops: CDR1 WSHSY, CDR2 SAAADI. The length of the CDR3 is 14 residues. Here the CDR3 reads CASRSPSGLGEQYF. The CDR3 DNA is TGCGCCAGCAGGAGCCCGAGCGGACTAGGGGAGCAGTACTTC.

This rearrangement joins TRBV12-3 or TRBV12-4 to TRBJ2-1, with D perhaps assigned TRBD1 or TRBD2 (5 bases each). Trimming removed 7 bases from V and 8 bases from J, with 21 bases in between. The CDR3 length is 15 residues. CDR3 amino acids: CASTPGGGPPDEQFF. The CDR3, as DNA: TGTGCCAGCACCCCTGGGGGTGGACCACCTGATGAGCAGTTCTTC.

V is TRBV20-1 and J is TRBJ2-3; TRBD2 agrees at 14 bases. Germline CDR1 DFQATT, CDR2 SNEGSKA (reference sequence). The CDR3 length is 14 residues. Trimming at V came to 6 bases and at J to 3 bases, leaving 2 bases not matched to a gene. The CDR3 sequence: CSAGLAGGTDTQYF. In DNA, the CDR3 is TGCAGTGCAGGACTAGCGGGAGGAACAGATACGCAGTATTTT.

The chain uses TRBV11-2 and TRBJ2-1, with 10 bases fitting TRBD2. The CDR3 is 13 amino acids. Germline CDR1 and CDR2: SGHAT and FQNNGV. V trimming: 3 bases; J trimming: 11 bases; junction bases outside the gene matches: 4. The CDR3 sequence is CASSFPGLAKQFF. The CDR3 DNA reads TGTGCCAGCAGCTTCCCGGGACTAGCGAAGCAGTTCTTC.